These T cell receptor beta chains were read from a single sample in a study of cytomegalovirus exposure and HLA in healthy donors. The method was immunoSEQ multiplex PCR; TCRdb's version includes in-frame clones alone and lacks a portion of them. The sample shows around 69,000 clones, 70% to 80% of them seen only once. Sequenced sample: PBMCs. The receptors were sampled from a woman aged 45-65 years in good health and CMV-seropositive. The CDR3 runs from the conserved cysteine through the conserved F or W. The D gene is left open where the match is weak. Rows may omit the clone size; those that give it use once, few, many or a size class.

abundance: .
d_gene: .
j_gene: TRBJ1-2
v_gene: TRBV30
len: 13
CDR3nt: TGTGCCTGGAGTGTACAACAGTACTATGGCTACACCTTC
CDR3aa: CAWSVQQYYGYTF

abundance: .
d_gene: .
j_gene: TRBJ2-1
v_gene: TRBV28
len: 16
CDR3nt: TGTGCCAGCAGTTTCTTGGGAGAGCGGCTAAAAAATGAGCAGTTCTTC
CDR3aa: CASSFLGERLKNEQFF

abundance: .
d_gene: .
j_gene: TRBJ2-2
v_gene: TRBV6-1
len: 14
CDR3nt: TGTGCCAGCAGTGGAATCGGGAACACCGGGGAGCTGTTTTTT
CDR3aa: CASSGIGNTGELFF

abundance: .
d_gene: TRBD1
j_gene: TRBJ1-1
v_gene: TRBV7-2
len: 13
CDR3nt: TGTGCCAGCAGTAACAGGGGGAACACTGAAGCTTTCTTT
CDR3aa: CASSNRGNTEAFF

abundance: .
d_gene: TRBD1
j_gene: TRBJ1-2
v_gene: TRBV10-3
len: 14
CDR3nt: TGTGCCATCAGTGACCGGGACAGCAACTATGGCTACACCTTC
CDR3aa: CAISDRDSNYGYTF

abundance: .
d_gene: TRBD1
j_gene: TRBJ2-7
v_gene: TRBV28
len: 14
CDR3nt: TGTGCCAGCAGTCCGACAGGGGGGGTCTACGAGCAGTACTTC
CDR3aa: CASSPTGGVYEQYF

abundance: few
d_gene: .
j_gene: TRBJ2-7
v_gene: TRBV28
len: 16
CDR3nt: TGTGCCAGCAGCCGGCTGGGACAAATTATTTCCTACGAGCAGTACTTC
CDR3aa: CASSRLGQIISYEQYF

abundance: .
d_gene: TRBD1
j_gene: TRBJ2-3
v_gene: TRBV4-3
len: 16
CDR3nt: TGCGCCAGCAGCCAAGGTGTGACAGGGGTGACAGATACGCAGTATTTT
CDR3aa: CASSQGVTGVTDTQYF

abundance: .
d_gene: TRBD1
j_gene: TRBJ1-2
v_gene: TRBV18
len: 16
CDR3nt: TGTGCCAGCTCACCACTTGAGCTGGGACAGGGAAGTGGCTACACCTTC
CDR3aa: CASSPLELGQGSGYTF

abundance: .
d_gene: .
j_gene: TRBJ2-7
v_gene: TRBV27
len: 13
CDR3nt: TGTGCCAGCAGTTTATCAGGGGCCTACGAGCAGTACTTC
CDR3aa: CASSLSGAYEQYF

abundance: .
d_gene: .
j_gene: TRBJ2-7
v_gene: TRBV27
len: 15
CDR3nt: TGTGCCAGCAGTTTATTAGGCAGGTCGTCCTACGAGCAGTACTTC
CDR3aa: CASSLLGRSSYEQYF

abundance: .
d_gene: TRBD1
j_gene: TRBJ1-6
v_gene: TRBV7-2
len: 15
CDR3nt: TGTGCCAGCAGCGACAGGGGGGACAGGGGGTCACCCCTCCACTTT
CDR3aa: CASSDRGDRGSPLHF

abundance: few
d_gene: TRBD1
j_gene: TRBJ1-2
v_gene: TRBV9
len: 16
CDR3nt: TGTGCCAGCAGCCCCTCAATAGACAGGGGGCTGGGTGGCTACACCTTC
CDR3aa: CASSPSIDRGLGGYTF

abundance: .
d_gene: TRBD2
j_gene: TRBJ2-7
v_gene: TRBV29-1
len: 13
CDR3nt: TGCAGCGTTGATGAGGGACTAGCGGGTGAGCAGTACTTC
CDR3aa: CSVDEGLAGEQYF

abundance: .
d_gene: TRBD2
j_gene: TRBJ2-7
v_gene: TRBV18
len: 14
CDR3nt: TGTGCCAGCTCTCCGACTAGCGGGAAGGGCGAGCAGTACTTC
CDR3aa: CASSPTSGKGEQYF

abundance: few
d_gene: TRBD1
j_gene: TRBJ1-1
v_gene: TRBV7-9
len: 17
CDR3nt: TGTGCCAGCAGCCACGGGGGGACAGGGGGCCAGAACACTGAAGCTTTCTTT
CDR3aa: CASSHGGTGGQNTEAFF

abundance: few
d_gene: TRBD1
j_gene: TRBJ1-1
v_gene: TRBV2
len: 14
CDR3nt: TGTGCCAGCACCGGACAGGGGGTGCTCACTGAAGCTTTCTTT
CDR3aa: CASTGQGVLTEAFF

abundance: .
d_gene: TRBD1
j_gene: TRBJ1-2
v_gene: TRBV28
len: 14
CDR3nt: TGTGCCAGCAGTTTAATGGGACAGGGTGGCGGCTACACCTTC
CDR3aa: CASSLMGQGGGYTF

abundance: .
d_gene: .
j_gene: TRBJ1-5
v_gene: TRBV18
len: 14
CDR3nt: TGTGCCAGCTCACAGGTACTAAGCAATCAGCCCCAGCATTTT
CDR3aa: CASSQVLSNQPQHF

abundance: .
d_gene: .
j_gene: TRBJ2-1
v_gene: TRBV10-1
len: 15
CDR3nt: TGCGCCAGCAGTGAGTCGTTACTAGCAGGGAATGAGCAGTTCTTC
CDR3aa: CASSESLLAGNEQFF

abundance: .
d_gene: TRBD1
j_gene: TRBJ2-7
v_gene: TRBV10-3
len: 14
CDR3nt: TGTGCCATCAGTGTAGGGACAGGGGTAAACGAGCAGTACTTC
CDR3aa: CAISVGTGVNEQYF

abundance: .
d_gene: TRBD1
j_gene: TRBJ2-1
v_gene: TRBV6-5
len: 14
CDR3nt: TGTGCCAGCAGTTACGACAGGGGATACAATGAGCAGTTCTTC
CDR3aa: CASSYDRGYNEQFF

abundance: .
d_gene: TRBD2
j_gene: TRBJ2-5
v_gene: TRBV5-4
len: 15
CDR3nt: TGTGCCAGCAGCCTGGCGCTAGCGGACCAAGAGACCCAGTACTTC
CDR3aa: CASSLALADQETQYF

abundance: .
d_gene: .
j_gene: TRBJ2-6
v_gene: TRBV30
len: 15
CDR3nt: TGTGCCTGGACCCGAGGGGGCTCTGGGGCCAACGTCCTGACTTTC
CDR3aa: CAWTRGGSGANVLTF

abundance: .
d_gene: .
j_gene: TRBJ1-3
v_gene: TRBV4-3
len: 16
CDR3nt: TGCGCCAGCAGCCAAGATCCGGGATTCTCTGGAAACACCATATATTTT
CDR3aa: CASSQDPGFSGNTIYF

abundance: .
d_gene: TRBD1
j_gene: TRBJ2-7
v_gene: TRBV2
len: 14
CDR3nt: TGTGCCAGCAGGGAAACAGGGGATTTCTACGAGCAGTACTTC
CDR3aa: CASRETGDFYEQYF

abundance: .
d_gene: TRBD2
j_gene: TRBJ2-3
v_gene: TRBV6-5
len: 15
CDR3nt: TGTGCCAGCATGAAAGCGGGGGTAAGACAAGATACGCAGTATTTT
CDR3aa: CASMKAGVRQDTQYF

abundance: few
d_gene: TRBD1
j_gene: TRBJ1-5
v_gene: TRBV6-6
len: 15
CDR3nt: TGTGCCAGCAGTGCGAGACAGGGGGCGGCTCAGCCCCAGCATTTT
CDR3aa: CASSARQGAAQPQHF

abundance: .
d_gene: TRBD1
j_gene: TRBJ1-1
v_gene: TRBV30
len: 15
CDR3nt: TGTGCCTGGGCATACCCCGGGACAGTTAACACTGAAGCTTTCTTT
CDR3aa: CAWAYPGTVNTEAFF

abundance: .
d_gene: TRBD2
j_gene: TRBJ2-5
v_gene: TRBV4-2
len: 16
CDR3nt: TGTGCCAGCAGCCCAACTAGCGGGGGGCTCGGGGAGACCCAGTACTTC
CDR3aa: CASSPTSGGLGETQYF

abundance: .
d_gene: .
j_gene: TRBJ1-1
v_gene: TRBV10-3
len: 14
CDR3nt: TGTGCCATCAACGATGGGGGGAAGAACACTGAAGCTTTCTTT
CDR3aa: CAINDGGKNTEAFF

abundance: .
d_gene: .
j_gene: TRBJ2-2
v_gene: TRBV5-1
len: 13
CDR3nt: TGCGCCAGCATTCCAGGGACTACCGGGGAGCTGTTTTTT
CDR3aa: CASIPGTTGELFF

abundance: .
d_gene: TRBD1
j_gene: TRBJ1-1
v_gene: TRBV11-2
len: 13
CDR3nt: TGTGCCAGCAGCCCGAACGGAGGGGGCCAAGCTTTCTTT
CDR3aa: CASSPNGGGQAFF